This T cell receptor beta chain was obtained from a study of cytomegalovirus exposure and HLA in healthy donors. In the study overall: An earlier analysis identified more than 90 million unique TCR beta sequences in about 200 million T cells.

The V gene's germline CDR1 is SGHTA and CDR2 FQGTGA. This CDR3 has 13 amino acids. Trimming pared 2 bases from V and 5 bases from J, leaving 8 bases between. About this clone itself: Its antigen remains unidentified.

General observations from the study: Productive status was seen about 90% or about 30% of the time for most TCR beta V segments in an earlier analysis. Overall, roughly 150 TCR beta chains were annotated as cytomegalovirus-associated.

The primer mix had 60 Vbeta and 13 Jbeta primers. Assay used: immunoSEQ multiplex PCR; TCRdb lists only in-frame clones, some missing. The sample includes about 170,000 clones, 65% to 80% of them seen just once. Sequenced input: PBMCs. The chain recombines TRBV7-3 with TRBJ2-3, with D unclear. This receptor was obtained from a female donor in good health and CMV-seronegative. The DNA for the CDR3 is TGTGCCAGCAGCTTAGGCACGGGAGATACGCAGTATTTT. It encodes CASSLGTGDTQYF. The full variable domain, its missing parts supplied by reference TRBV7-3 and TRBJ2-3, is GAGVSQTPSNKVTEKGKYVELRCDPISGHTALYWYRQSLGQGPEFLIYFQGTGAADDSGLPNDRFFAVRPEGSVSTLKIQRTERGDSAVYLCASSLGTGDTQYFGPGTRLTVL.